The clone carrying this T cell receptor (beta chain) was observed many times. Its antigen is as yet unknown. The data originate from a study of early T cells in non-severe SARS-CoV-2 infection. Study as a whole: Sequencing input comprised bulk RNA from unsorted whole blood; chain pairing was not available.

Regarding the study as a whole: Anti-spike CD8 responses were favored by VDJdb matching, which missed private and CD4 specificities.

V lost 3 bases, J lost 1 base, and 9 bases lay in between. Germline values: CDR1 SEHNR, CDR2 FQNEAQ (reference sequence). This CDR3 comprises 14 residues. Researchers tagged individual cDNA molecules with unique molecular identifiers. In TCRdb, the 5' RACE reads were re-called with MiXCR into one record per CDR3 protein. The sample consists of 25,000 to 35,000 distinct CDR3 sequences, 3.9% of them appearing once. The sample consisted of whole blood. This sequence was found in an adult who was a healthcare worker with PCR-confirmed SARS-CoV-2 infection or an uninfected control (not recorded which). The gene calls are TRBV7-9 and TRBJ1-1; D unresolved. The CDR3 sequence is CASSFSGSNTEAFF. As DNA, the CDR3 is TGTGCCAGCAGCTTCTCCGGATCGAACACTGAAGCTTTCTTT.